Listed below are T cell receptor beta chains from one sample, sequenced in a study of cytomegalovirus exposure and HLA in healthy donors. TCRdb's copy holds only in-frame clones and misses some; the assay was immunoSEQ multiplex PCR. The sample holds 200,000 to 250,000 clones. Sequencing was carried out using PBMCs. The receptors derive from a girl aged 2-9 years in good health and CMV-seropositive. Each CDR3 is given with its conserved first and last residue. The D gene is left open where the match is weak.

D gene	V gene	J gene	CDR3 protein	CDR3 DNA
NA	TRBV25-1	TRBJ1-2	CASSDRHGPNYGYTF	TGTGCCAGCAGCGATAGACACGGCCCTAACTATGGCTACACCTTC
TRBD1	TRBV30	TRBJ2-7	CAWSPRTGILYEQYF	TGTGCCTGGAGTCCACGGACAGGGATTCTCTACGAGCAGTACTTC
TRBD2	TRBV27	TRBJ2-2	CASSHPTSGRVLGTGELFF	TGTGCCAGCAGTCACCCGACTAGCGGGAGGGTCCTGGGGACCGGGGAGCTGTTTTTT
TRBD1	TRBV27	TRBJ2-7	CASSETGTGDYEQYF	TGTGCCAGCAGTGAGACCGGGACAGGAGACTACGAGCAGTACTTC
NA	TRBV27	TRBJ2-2	CASSLGARSGGELFF	TGTGCCAGCAGTTTAGGGGCTAGATCCGGCGGGGAGCTGTTTTTT
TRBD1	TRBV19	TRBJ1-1	CASRTQGAAGTEAFF	TGTGCCAGTAGAACACAGGGGGCGGCAGGCACTGAAGCTTTCTTT
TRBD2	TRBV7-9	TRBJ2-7	CASSGEGLAIYEQYF	TGTGCCAGCAGCGGGGAGGGACTAGCAATCTACGAGCAGTACTTC
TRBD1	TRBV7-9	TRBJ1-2	CASSAGDRGLNYGYTF	TGTGCCAGCAGCGCGGGCGACAGGGGACTTAACTATGGCTACACCTTC
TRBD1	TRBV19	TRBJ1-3	CASCGIRQGGNTIYF	TGTGCCAGTTGCGGGATTCGACAGGGAGGAAACACCATATATTTT
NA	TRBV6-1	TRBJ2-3	CASSEWGGGTDTQYF	TGTGCCAGCAGTGAGTGGGGGGGCGGCACAGATACGCAGTATTTT
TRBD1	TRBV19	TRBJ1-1	CASSRTGRTEAFF	TGTGCCAGTAGCCGGACAGGGAGAACTGAAGCTTTCTTT
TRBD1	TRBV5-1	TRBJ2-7	CASSLEVTGAYEQYF	TGCGCCAGCAGCTTGGAAGTGACAGGGGCCTACGAGCAGTACTTC
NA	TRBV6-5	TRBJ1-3	CASSCGQSIGNTIYF	TGTGCCAGCAGTTGCGGGCAGTCTATAGGAAACACCATATATTTT
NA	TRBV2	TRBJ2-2	CASSVGSANTGELFF	TGTGCCAGCAGTGTGGGTAGCGCGAACACCGGGGAGCTGTTTTTT
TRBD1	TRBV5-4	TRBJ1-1	CASSEDREGDEAFF	TGTGCCAGCAGCGAGGACAGGGAAGGAGATGAAGCTTTCTTT
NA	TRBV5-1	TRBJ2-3	CASQSTDTQYF	TGCGCCAGCCAAAGCACAGATACGCAGTATTTT
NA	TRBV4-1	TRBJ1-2	CASSRPLGRNYGYTF	TGCGCCAGCAGCCGACCCCTTGGGAGAAACTATGGCTACACCTTC
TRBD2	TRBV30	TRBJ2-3	CASGLAGDTQYF	TGTGCCTCGGGACTAGCGGGAGATACGCAGTATTTT
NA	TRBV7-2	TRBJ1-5	CASSLQTGTEPQHF	TGTGCCAGCAGCTTACAGACGGGAACCGAGCCCCAGCATTTT
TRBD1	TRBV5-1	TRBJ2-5	CASSFGQGALEQYF	TGCGCCAGCAGCTTTGGACAGGGGGCGTTAGAGCAGTACTTC
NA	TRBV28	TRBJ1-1	CASSWGVNTEAFF	TGTGCCAGCAGTTGGGGGGTGAACACTGAAGCTTTCTTT
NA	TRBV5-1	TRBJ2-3	CASSLAPGTDTQYF	TGCGCCAGCAGCTTGGCCCCGGGCACAGATACGCAGTATTTT
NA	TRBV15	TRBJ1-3	CATSRATVTGSRGNTIYF	TGTGCCACCAGCAGAGCCACTGTGACAGGTTCAAGGGGAAACACCATATATTTT
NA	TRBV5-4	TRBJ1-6	CASSLESSYNSPLHF	TGTGCCAGCAGCTTGGAGAGCTCCTATAATTCACCCCTCCACTTT
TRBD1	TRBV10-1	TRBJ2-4	CASSERTGNIQYF	TGCGCCAGCAGTGAGAGGACAGGGAACATTCAGTACTTC
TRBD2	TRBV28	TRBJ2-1	CASSFSGLADNEQFF	TGTGCCAGCAGTTTTTCGGGACTAGCGGACAATGAGCAGTTCTTC
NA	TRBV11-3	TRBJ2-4	CASSAAGENIQYF	TGTGCCAGCAGCGCCGCGGGCGAAAACATTCAGTACTTC
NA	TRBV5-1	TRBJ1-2	CASSPLQAYGYTF	TGCGCCAGCAGCCCCCTGCAGGCCTATGGCTACACCTTC